This T cell receptor (beta chain) was identified during a study of cytomegalovirus exposure and HLA in healthy donors. Study outcomes and limitations: The majority of TCR sequences were rare, yet some public TCRs appeared in many donors.

With 60 Vbeta and 13 Jbeta primers, the PCR was carried out. TCRdb keeps only in-frame clones here, not all; method: immunoSEQ multiplex PCR. Of around 210,000 clones in the sample, approximately 79% were seen once. Germline CDR1 MDHEN, CDR2 SYDVKM. The CDR3 loop spans 12 amino acids. The V and J ends lost 6 bases and 1 base respectively, with 7 bases between them. With regard to this clone: Its antigen is unidentified.

This chain links TRBV28 with TRBJ2-7; weak D call: TRBD2 (5 bases). Sequencing was performed on PBMCs. The sequence derives from a man aged 45-60 years in good health and CMV-seronegative. The DNA for the CDR3 is TGTGCCAGCAGGCGGACTTCCTACGAGCAGTACTTC. The encoded protein is CASRRTSYEQYF. Using reference TRBV28 and TRBJ2-7 for the parts outside the CDR3, the full variable domain is DVKVTQSSRYLVKRTGEKVFLECVQDMDHENMFWYRQDPGLGLRLIYFSYDVKMKEKGDIPEGYSVSREKKERFSLILESASTNQTSMYLCASRRTSYEQYFGPGTRLTVT.